The present TCR beta chain was sequenced within a study of T-cell memory formation after mild COVID-19. Whole-study findings and limits: Cross-reactive memory appears to have joined, as suggested by some responding clones showing up in pre-infection memory. Contracting CD4+ clones sat mainly in CM and EM; CD8+ in EMRA. The second-wave clones peaking on day 37 were not confirmed as SARS-CoV-2-specific.

On this clonotype: Antigen specificity is unknown.

MiXCR, applied by TCRdb to the 5' RACE reads, yields one record per CDR3 protein. The top ten clones hold approximately 25% of a sample with 40,000 to 55,000 distinct CDR3 sequences, about 12% of them seen once. Trimming stripped 6 bases from V and 5 bases from J, with 19 bases between. Germline CDR1 MNHEY, CDR2 SMNVEV (reference sequence). The CDR3 is 15 residues long. Sequencing used PBMCs or a T cell subset sorted from them (not recorded which). The TCR was taken from a man between 18 and 35 years old who had mild COVID-19 (a few samples of this study predate the infection). Cell type and time point are not known. The genes are TRBV27 and TRBJ2-5; tentative D call: TRBD2 (6 bases). The CDR3 loop is CASRKATSIYETQYF. In DNA, the CDR3 is TGTGCCAGCAGGAAGGCCACTAGCATCTATGAGACCCAGTACTTC.